The clone carrying this T cell receptor (beta chain) was picked up a small number of times. What it recognizes is unknown. The length of the CDR3 is 13 residues. The V and J ends lost 0 bases and 3 bases respectively, with 2 bases between them. The germline V gene encodes CDR1 WNHNN and CDR2 SYGVQD (reference sequence). The sample belongs to a study of blood T cells in healthy people across ages. Findings and limits, study-wide: Long-lived donors had more naive CD4+ cells and higher diversity than aged donors.

PBMCs numbering at least 6.5 million were isolated per sample. Using a J-beta primer mix together with a sample-barcoded 5' primer, a second PCR was run for about 6 to 11 cycles. TCRdb itself ran the 5' RACE reads through MiXCR, one entry per CDR3 protein. The table includes approximately 690,000 distinct CDR3 sequences, about 43% detected once. The rearrangement joins TRBV10-1 to TRBJ2-2; D remains ambiguous. Sequencing was carried out using blood. The clonotype was recovered from a man aged 80 or over in good health. As DNA, the CDR3 is TGCGCCAGCAGTGAGTCGGACACCGGGGAGCTGTTTTTT. Translated: CASSESDTGELFF.